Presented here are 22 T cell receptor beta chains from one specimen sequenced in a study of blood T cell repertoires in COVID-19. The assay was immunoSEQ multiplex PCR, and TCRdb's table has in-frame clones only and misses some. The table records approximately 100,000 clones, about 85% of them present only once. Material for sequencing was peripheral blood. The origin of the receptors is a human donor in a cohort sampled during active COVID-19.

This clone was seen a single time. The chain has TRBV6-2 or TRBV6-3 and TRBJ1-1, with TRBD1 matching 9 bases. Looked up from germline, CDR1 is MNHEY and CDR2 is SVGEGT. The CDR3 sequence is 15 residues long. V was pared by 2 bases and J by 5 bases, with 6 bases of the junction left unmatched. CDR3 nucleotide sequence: TGTGCCAGCAGTTACCGTTACAGGGGGCTTACTGAAGCTTTCTTT. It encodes CASSYRYRGLTEAFF.

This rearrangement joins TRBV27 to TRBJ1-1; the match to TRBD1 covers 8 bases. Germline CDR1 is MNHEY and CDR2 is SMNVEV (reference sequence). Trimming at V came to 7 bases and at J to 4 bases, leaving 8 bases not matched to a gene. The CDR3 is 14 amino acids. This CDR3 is CASTKTGVLTEAFF. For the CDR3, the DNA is TGTGCCAGCACCAAGACAGGGGTACTCACTGAAGCTTTCTTT.

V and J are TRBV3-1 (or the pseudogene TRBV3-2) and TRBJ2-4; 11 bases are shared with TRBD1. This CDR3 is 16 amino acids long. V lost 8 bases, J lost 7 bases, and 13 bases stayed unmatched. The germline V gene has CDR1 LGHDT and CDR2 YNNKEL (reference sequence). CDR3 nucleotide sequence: TGTGCCAGCGCCATCCGGACAGGGGGCAGTATGAACATTCAGTACTTC. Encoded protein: CASAIRTGGSMNIQYF.

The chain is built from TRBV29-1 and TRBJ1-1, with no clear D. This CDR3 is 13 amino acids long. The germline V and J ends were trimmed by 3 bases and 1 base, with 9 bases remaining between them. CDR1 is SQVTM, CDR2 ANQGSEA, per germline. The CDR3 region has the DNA TGCAGCGTTGATCCCGCAGGGAACACTGAAGCTTTCTTT. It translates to CSVDPAGNTEAFF.

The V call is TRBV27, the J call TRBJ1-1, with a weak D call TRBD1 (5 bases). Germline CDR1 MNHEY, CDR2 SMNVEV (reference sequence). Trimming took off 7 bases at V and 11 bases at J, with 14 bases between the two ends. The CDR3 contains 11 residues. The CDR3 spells CASIQQGDAFF. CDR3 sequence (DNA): TGTGCCAGCATTCAGCAGGGCGACGCTTTCTTT.

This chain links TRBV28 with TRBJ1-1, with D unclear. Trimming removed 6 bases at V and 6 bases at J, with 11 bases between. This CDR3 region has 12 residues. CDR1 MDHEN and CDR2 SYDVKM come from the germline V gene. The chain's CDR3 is CASRSGSAEAFF. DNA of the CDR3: TGTGCCAGCAGGTCCGGGTCCGCTGAAGCTTTCTTT.

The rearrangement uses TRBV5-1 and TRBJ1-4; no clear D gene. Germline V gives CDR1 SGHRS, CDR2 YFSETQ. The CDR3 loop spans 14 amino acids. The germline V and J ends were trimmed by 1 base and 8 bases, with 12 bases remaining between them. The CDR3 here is CASSLSGLGEKLFF. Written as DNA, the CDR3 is TGCGCCAGCAGCTTGAGCGGCCTGGGCGAAAAACTGTTTTTT.

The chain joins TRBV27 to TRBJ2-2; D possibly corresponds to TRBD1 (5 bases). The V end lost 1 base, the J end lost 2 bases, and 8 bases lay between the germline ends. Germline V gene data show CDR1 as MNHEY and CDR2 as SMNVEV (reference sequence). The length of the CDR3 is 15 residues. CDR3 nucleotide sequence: TGTGCCAGCAGTTTATTTCAGGGTAACACCGGGGAGCTGTTTTTT. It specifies CASSLFQGNTGELFF.

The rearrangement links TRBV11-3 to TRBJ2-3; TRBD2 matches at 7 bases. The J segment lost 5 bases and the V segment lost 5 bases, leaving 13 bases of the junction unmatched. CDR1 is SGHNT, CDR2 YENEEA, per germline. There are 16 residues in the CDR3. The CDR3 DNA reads TGTGCCAGCAGCCTAGGACTAGAAGGTTTAGAAGATACGCAGTATTTT. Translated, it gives CASSLGLEGLEDTQYF.

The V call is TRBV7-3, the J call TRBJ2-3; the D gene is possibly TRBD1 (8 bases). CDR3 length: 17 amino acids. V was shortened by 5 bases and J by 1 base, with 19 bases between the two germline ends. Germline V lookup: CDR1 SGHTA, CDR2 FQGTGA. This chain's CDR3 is CASSGLAVTGGTDTQYF. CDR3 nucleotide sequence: TGTGCCAGCAGCGGGCTAGCGGTGACAGGGGGCACAGATACGCAGTATTTT.

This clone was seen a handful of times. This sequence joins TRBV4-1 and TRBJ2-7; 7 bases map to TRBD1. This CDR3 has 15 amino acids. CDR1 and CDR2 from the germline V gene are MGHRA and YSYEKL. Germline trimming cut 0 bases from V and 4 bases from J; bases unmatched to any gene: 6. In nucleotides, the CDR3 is TGCGCCAGCAGCCAAGAGTTTGGCAGGGGGTACGAGCAGTACTTC. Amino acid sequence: CASSQEFGRGYEQYF.

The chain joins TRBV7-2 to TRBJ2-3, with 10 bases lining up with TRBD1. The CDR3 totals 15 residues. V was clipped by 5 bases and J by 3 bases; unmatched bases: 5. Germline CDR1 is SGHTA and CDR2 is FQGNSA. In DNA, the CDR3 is TGTGCCAGCAGCCCAAGGACAGGGGGAACAGATACGCAGTATTTT. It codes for CASSPRTGGTDTQYF.

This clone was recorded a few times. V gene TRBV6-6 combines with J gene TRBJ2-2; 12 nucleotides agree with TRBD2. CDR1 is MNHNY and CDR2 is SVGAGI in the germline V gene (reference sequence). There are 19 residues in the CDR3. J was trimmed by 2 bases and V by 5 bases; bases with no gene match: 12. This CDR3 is CASSRGTSGSRGNTGELFF. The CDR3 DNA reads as TGTGCCAGCAGTCGCGGGACTAGCGGGTCCAGGGGCAACACCGGGGAGCTGTTTTTT.

CDR3 bases: TGTGCCAGCCTTTCTTTAGGACAGGGCGAAGAAAAACTGTTTTTT. It translates to CASLSLGQGEEKLFF. This sequence joins TRBV6-5 and TRBJ1-4; 8 bases fit TRBD1. The CDR3 runs 15 residues. Germline CDR1 reads MNHEY; CDR2 reads SVGAGI. Trimming cost V 8 bases and J 8 bases; bases outside gene matches: 13.

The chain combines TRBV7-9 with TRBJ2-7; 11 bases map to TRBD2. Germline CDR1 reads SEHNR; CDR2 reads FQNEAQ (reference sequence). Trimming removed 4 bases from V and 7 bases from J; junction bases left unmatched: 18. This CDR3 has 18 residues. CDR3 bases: TGTGCCAGCAGCTCTAGTGGGCTAGCGGGAGGACCCTACTGGGAGCAGTACTTC. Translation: CASSSSGLAGGPYWEQYF.

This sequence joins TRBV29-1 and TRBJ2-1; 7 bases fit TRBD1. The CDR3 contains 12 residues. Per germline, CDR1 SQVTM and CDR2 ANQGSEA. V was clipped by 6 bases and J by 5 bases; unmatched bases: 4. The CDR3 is CSVLGQNNEQFF. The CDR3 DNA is TGCAGCGTCCTGGGACAGAACAATGAGCAGTTCTTC.

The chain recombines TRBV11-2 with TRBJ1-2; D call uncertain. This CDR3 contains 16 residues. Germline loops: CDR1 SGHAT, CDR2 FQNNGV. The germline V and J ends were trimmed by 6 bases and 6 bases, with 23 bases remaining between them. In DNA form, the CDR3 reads TGTGCCAGCAGTTCCCCCACGGGAGTATACGGAAATGGCTACACCTTC. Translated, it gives CASSSPTGVYGNGYTF.

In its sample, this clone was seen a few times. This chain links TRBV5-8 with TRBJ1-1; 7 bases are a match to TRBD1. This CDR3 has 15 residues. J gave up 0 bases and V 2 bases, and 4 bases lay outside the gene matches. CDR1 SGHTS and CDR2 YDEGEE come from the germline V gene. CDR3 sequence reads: CASSLRGQLNTEAFF. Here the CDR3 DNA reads TGTGCCAGCAGCTTACGGGGACAGTTGAACACTGAAGCTTTCTTT.

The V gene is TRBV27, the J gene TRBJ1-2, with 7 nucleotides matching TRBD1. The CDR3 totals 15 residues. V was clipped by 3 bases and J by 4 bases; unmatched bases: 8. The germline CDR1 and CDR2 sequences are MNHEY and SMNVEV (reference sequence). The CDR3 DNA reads TGTGCCAGCAGTTTGAGGACAGGTACACTCTATGGCTACACCTTC. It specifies CASSLRTGTLYGYTF.

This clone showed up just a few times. The CDR3: CASSRRAGNIYEQYF. The CDR3 nucleotides are TGTGCCAGCAGCCGTCGCGCAGGGAACATCTACGAGCAGTACTTC. This chain links TRBV28 with TRBJ2-7, with D perhaps TRBD1 (5 bases). With 6 bases removed from V and 3 bases from J, the gap between germline ends came to 18 bases. The CDR3 runs to 15 residues. The germline V gene has CDR1 MDHEN and CDR2 SYDVKM. The full variable domain, its missing parts supplied by reference TRBV28 and TRBJ2-7, is DVKVTQSSRYLVKRTGEKVFLECVQDMDHENMFWYRQDPGLGLRLIYFSYDVKMKEKGDIPEGYSVSREKKERFSLILESASTNQTSMYLCASSRRAGNIYEQYFGPGTRLTVT.

This CDR3 reads CASSLGTGSGLYGYTF. The CDR3 DNA is TGTGCCAGCAGCTTGGGTACAGGGAGTGGACTGTATGGCTACACCTTC. The rearrangement links TRBV11-2 to TRBJ1-2; D is perhaps TRBD1 (6 bases). Trimming removed 3 bases at V and 5 bases at J, with 19 bases between. The CDR3 runs to 16 residues. Per germline, CDR1 SGHAT and CDR2 FQNNGV. Looking up the rest from reference TRBV11-2 and TRBJ1-2 gives the full variable domain: EAGVAQSPRYKIIEKRQSVAFWCNPISGHATLYWYQQILGQGPKLLIQFQNNGVVDDSQLPKDRFSAERLKGVDSTLKIQPAKLEDSAVYLCASSLGTGSGLYGYTFGSGTRLTVV.

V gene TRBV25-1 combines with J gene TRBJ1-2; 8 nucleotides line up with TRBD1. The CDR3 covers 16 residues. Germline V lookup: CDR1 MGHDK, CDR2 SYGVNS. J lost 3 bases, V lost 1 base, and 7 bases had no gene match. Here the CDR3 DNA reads TGTGCCAGCAGTGAATCCGCCGGGACAGGCTACTATGGCTACACCTTC. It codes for CASSESAGTGYYGYTF.